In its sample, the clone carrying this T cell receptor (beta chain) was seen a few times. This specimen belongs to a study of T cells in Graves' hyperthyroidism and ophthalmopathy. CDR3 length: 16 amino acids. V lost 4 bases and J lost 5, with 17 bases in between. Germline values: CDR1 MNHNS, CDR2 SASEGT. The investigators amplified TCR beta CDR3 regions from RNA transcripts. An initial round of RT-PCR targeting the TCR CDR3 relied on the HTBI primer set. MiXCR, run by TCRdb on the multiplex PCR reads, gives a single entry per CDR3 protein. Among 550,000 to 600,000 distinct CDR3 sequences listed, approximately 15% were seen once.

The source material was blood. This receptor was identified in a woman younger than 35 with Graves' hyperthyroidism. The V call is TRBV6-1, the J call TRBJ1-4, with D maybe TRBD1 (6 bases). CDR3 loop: CASSVLDGGGNEKLFF. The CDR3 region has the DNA TGTGCCAGCAGTGTCCTGGACGGGGGGGGCAATGAAAAACTGTTTTTT.